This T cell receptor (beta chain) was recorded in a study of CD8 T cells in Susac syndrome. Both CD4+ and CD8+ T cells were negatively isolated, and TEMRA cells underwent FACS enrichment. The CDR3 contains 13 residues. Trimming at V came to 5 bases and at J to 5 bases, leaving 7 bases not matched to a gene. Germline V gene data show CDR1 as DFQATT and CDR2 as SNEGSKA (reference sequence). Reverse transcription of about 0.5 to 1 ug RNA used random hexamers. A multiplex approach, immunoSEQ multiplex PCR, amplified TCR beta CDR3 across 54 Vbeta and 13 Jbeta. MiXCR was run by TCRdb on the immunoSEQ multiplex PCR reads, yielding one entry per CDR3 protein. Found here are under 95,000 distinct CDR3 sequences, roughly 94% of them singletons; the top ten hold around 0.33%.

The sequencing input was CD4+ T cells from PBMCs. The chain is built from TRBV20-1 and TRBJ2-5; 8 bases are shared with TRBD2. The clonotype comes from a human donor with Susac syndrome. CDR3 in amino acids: CSARWASGETQYF. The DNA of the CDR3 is TGCAGTGCTCGGTGGGCTAGCGGGGAGACCCAGTACTTC.